The 30 T cell receptor beta chains presented below share a single source sample, sequenced in a study of CD8+ T cells in alopecia areata. In each case, RNA was isolated and then reverse transcribed into cDNA as the sequencing template. TCRdb's copy holds only in-frame clones and misses some; the assay was immunoSEQ multiplex PCR. This table has some 44,000 clones, roughly 92% appearing once. The treatment is: oral pan-JAK inhibitor, 5-10 mg twice daily. The sample was CD8+ T cells sorted from blood, taken at week 24, from a patient treated with tofacitinib. These receptors came from a human donor with alopecia areata.

As DNA, the CDR3 is TGCGCCAGCAGCCAAGAACAGACCTACAATGAGCAGTTCTTC. It encodes CASSQEQTYNEQFF. The gene calls are TRBV4-1 and TRBJ2-1; no firm D call. The CDR3 totals 14 residues. The V and J ends lost 0 bases and 2 bases respectively, with 5 bases between them. Germline V gene lookup returns CDR1 MGHRA and CDR2 YSYEKL.

This chain joins TRBV6-6 and TRBJ2-1; perhaps TRBD2 as D (6 bases). CDR3 length: 13 amino acids. The V gene lost 2 bases and the J gene lost 14 bases, with 16 bases spanning the gap. CDR1 and CDR2 (germline): MNHNY, SVGAGI (reference sequence). The chain's CDR3 is CASSYLLSGFEFF. The CDR3 DNA is TGTGCCAGCAGTTACCTCCTTAGCGGATTTGAGTTCTTC.

Notes on this clone: Other DNA variants within this sample encode the same CDR3. The gene calls are TRBV27 and TRBJ1-5, with no clear D. CDR1 is MNHEY, CDR2 SMNVEV, per germline (reference sequence). This CDR3 contains 12 residues. Trimming took 0 bases from V and 7 from J, leaving 4 bases between them. The CDR3 DNA is TGTGCCAGCAGTTTATCGAACCAGCCCCAGCATTTT. Its translation is CASSLSNQPQHF.

This sequence joins TRBV28 and TRBJ2-7; possibly TRBD1 for D (6 bases). Germline V lookup: CDR1 MDHEN, CDR2 SYDVKM. The length of the CDR3 is 15 residues. Trimming left V 4 bases short and J 6 bases short, with 19 bases between. The CDR3 DNA sequence: TGTGCCAGCAGTTCCGTAATGACGACAGGCATCGAGCAGTACTTC. It encodes CASSSVMTTGIEQYF. Full variable domain (remainder filled in from reference TRBV28 and TRBJ2-7): DVKVTQSSRYLVKRTGEKVFLECVQDMDHENMFWYRQDPGLGLRLIYFSYDVKMKEKGDIPEGYSVSREKKERFSLILESASTNQTSMYLCASSSVMTTGIEQYFGPGTRLTVT.

The V call is TRBV7-2, the J call TRBJ2-6, with 9 bases lining up with TRBD1. With 7 bases clipped from V and 4 bases from J, the junction kept 14 bases outside the gene matches. Germline V gives CDR1 SGHTA, CDR2 FQGNSA. The CDR3 loop spans 18 amino acids. CDR3 bases: TGTGCCAGCACCGGGGACAGGGTGGACTACTTGGGGGCCAACGTCCTGACTTTC. Its translation: CASTGDRVDYLGANVLTF.

This chain uses TRBV2 with TRBJ2-7; 10 positions match TRBD2. Germline CDR1 SNHLY, CDR2 FYNNEI. The CDR3 loop spans 14 amino acids. Trimming cost V 6 bases and J 2 bases; bases outside gene matches: 4. CDR3 DNA: TGTGCCAGCAGCCTACTAGCGGGGACCTACGAGCAGTACTTC. Its translation is CASSLLAGTYEQYF.

J is TRBJ2-4 and V is TRBV30; 7 bases line up with TRBD1. Trimming removed 4 bases from V and 6 bases from J; junction bases left unmatched: 9. CDR1 is GTSNPN and CDR2 is SVGIG in the germline V gene (reference sequence). The CDR3 loop spans 14 amino acids. CDR3 protein: CAWTWDSSANIQYF. In DNA form, the CDR3 reads TGTGCCTGGACTTGGGACAGCTCTGCAAACATTCAGTACTTC.

This chain joins TRBV10-3 and TRBJ2-1; TRBD1 matches 7 bases. Losses at the gene ends were 5 bases for V and 0 bases for J; bases not matched to a gene: 4. CDR1 is ENHRY, CDR2 SYGVKD, per germline. The CDR3 length is 15 residues. The CDR3 here is CAISSDRLSYNEQFF. Here the CDR3 DNA reads TGTGCCATCAGTTCGGACAGGCTCTCCTACAATGAGCAGTTCTTC.

This clone was seen just once. The chain employs TRBV29-1 and TRBJ2-7; TRBD1 matches 7 bases. Per germline, CDR1 SQVTM and CDR2 ANQGSEA. There are 15 residues in the CDR3. The junction had 10 bases not matched to a gene; V was cut back by 2 bases and J by 3 bases. The CDR3 reads CSVERADRELYEQYF. The CDR3 coding sequence is TGCAGCGTTGAACGAGCTGACAGGGAACTCTACGAGCAGTACTTC.

This chain links TRBV30 with TRBJ2-1, with 7 nucleotides matching TRBD1. Germline CDR1 GTSNPN, CDR2 SVGIG (reference sequence). Germline trimming cut 4 bases from V and 3 bases from J; bases unmatched to any gene: 3. The CDR3 extends over 13 amino acids. The CDR3 loop is CAWTGDSYNEQFF. DNA of the CDR3: TGTGCCTGGACTGGGGACAGCTACAATGAGCAGTTCTTC.

This clone has a handful of counts. The chain combines TRBV28 with TRBJ2-2; TRBD2 agrees at 14 bases. Germline lookup yields CDR1 MDHEN and CDR2 SYDVKM. J gave up 3 bases and V 3 bases, and 9 bases lay outside the gene matches. CDR3 length: 19 residues. CDR3 loop: CASSLGTSGGRPYTGELFF. Written as DNA, the CDR3 is TGTGCCAGCAGTTTGGGGACTAGCGGGGGCCGCCCCTACACCGGGGAGCTGTTTTTT.

The V call is TRBV7-2, the J call TRBJ2-1, with a tentative D call TRBD2 (7 bases). The V and J ends lost 8 bases and 3 bases respectively, with 20 bases between them. Germline CDR1 reads SGHTA; CDR2 reads FQGNSA. This CDR3 is 16 amino acids long. CDR3 in DNA: TGTGCCAGCGATCCGAGGCCGGGGGGCATCTACAATGAGCAGTTCTTC. It encodes CASDPRPGGIYNEQFF.

This chain uses TRBV30 with TRBJ1-1; D is ambiguous. The CDR3 loop spans 14 amino acids. V lost 3 bases, J lost 1 base, and 12 bases lay in between. Germline V lookup: CDR1 GTSNPN, CDR2 SVGIG (reference sequence). The CDR3 DNA reads TGTGCCTGGAGCCCGGTGGGAGGGAACACTGAAGCTTTCTTT. Its translation: CAWSPVGGNTEAFF.

The V call is TRBV5-6, the J call TRBJ2-7; the D gene is possibly TRBD1 (5 bases). CDR3 length: 14 amino acids. V was pared by 2 bases and J by 2 bases, with 11 bases between. CDR1 and CDR2 (germline): SGHDT, YYEEEE. The CDR3 DNA reads TGTGCCAGCAGCTTCAGACAGCTCACCTACGAGCAGTACTTC. Protein: CASSFRQLTYEQYF.

CDR3 protein: CASSAVTEDTQYF. DNA of the CDR3: TGTGCCAGCAGCGCAGTGACAGAAGATACGCAGTATTTT. The rearrangement uses TRBV9 and TRBJ2-3, with TRBD1 as a possible D gene (5 bases). Per the germline V gene, CDR1 is SGDLS and CDR2 is YYNGEE. The length of the CDR3 is 13 residues. The V gene lost 3 bases and the J gene lost 5 bases, with 10 bases spanning the gap.

The chain joins TRBV28 to TRBJ2-1; D assignment may be TRBD1 or TRBD2 (6 bases each). V was shortened by 1 base and J by 7 bases, with 14 bases between the two germline ends. The germline CDR1 and CDR2 sequences are MDHEN and SYDVKM. The CDR3 length is 15 residues. This CDR3 is CASSLYGGGGNEQFF. CDR3 DNA sequence: TGTGCCAGCAGTTTATACGGGGGCGGTGGGAATGAGCAGTTCTTC.

The chain combines TRBV27 with TRBJ2-3; the D is unclear. Germline V gives CDR1 MNHEY, CDR2 SMNVEV (reference sequence). Trimming removed 4 bases at V and 2 bases at J, with 7 bases between. The CDR3 has 13 amino acids. In nucleotides, the CDR3 is TGTGCCAGCAGTTCGGTCTCCACAGATACGCAGTATTTT. The encoded protein is CASSSVSTDTQYF.

The V gene is TRBV7-9, the J gene TRBJ1-1; D is ambiguous. V dropped 5 bases and J dropped 8 bases, with 12 bases sitting between them. From germline, CDR1 is SEHNR and CDR2 FQNEAQ (reference sequence). This CDR3 spans 12 amino acids. In DNA form, the CDR3 reads TGTGCCAGCAGCGAATCCCAACCGGAAGCTTTCTTT. This encodes CASSESQPEAFF. The whole variable domain, filled in from reference TRBV7-9 and TRBJ1-1, reads DTGVSQNPRHKITKRGQNVTFRCDPISEHNRLYWYRQTLGQGPEFLTYFQNEAQLEKSRLLSDRFSAERPKGSFSTLEIQRTEQGDSAMYLCASSESQPEAFFGQGTRLTVV.

This clone was recorded only once. The chain carries TRBV7-9 and TRBJ2-7; no clear D gene. Per germline, CDR1 SEHNR and CDR2 FQNEAQ (reference sequence). The CDR3 has 12 amino acids. Trimming cost V 1 base and J 2 bases, with 3 bases left between them. The CDR3 is CASSLDPYEQYF. As DNA, the CDR3 is TGTGCCAGCAGCTTAGACCCCTACGAGCAGTACTTC.

This chain connects TRBV29-1 to TRBJ2-1, with D unclear. The germline CDR1 and CDR2 sequences are SQVTM and ANQGSEA. The CDR3 is made up of 13 amino acids. Trimming shortened V by 3 bases and J by 8 bases, and 14 bases separated the two germline ends. This CDR3 is CSVDPDGSDEQFF. In DNA form, the CDR3 reads TGCAGCGTTGACCCAGACGGCAGCGATGAGCAGTTCTTC.

The chain joins TRBV7-2 to TRBJ2-3; 9 bases match TRBD2. CDR1 and CDR2 from the germline V gene are SGHTA and FQGNSA. V trimming: 2 bases; J trimming: 2 bases; junction bases outside the gene matches: 14. This CDR3 contains 19 residues. CDR3 in DNA: TGTGCCAGCAGCTTAATCTCGGTGTCGGCGGGGGGGGCCACAGATACGCAGTATTTT. Its protein is CASSLISVSAGGATDTQYF.

V is TRBV29-1 and J is TRBJ2-7; D remains unclear. Per the germline V gene, CDR1 is SQVTM and CDR2 is ANQGSEA. V lost 2 bases and J lost 3, with 5 bases in between. The CDR3 loop spans 11 amino acids. The chain's CDR3 is CSVENGYEQYF. DNA for the CDR3: TGCAGCGTTGAAAATGGCTACGAGCAGTACTTC.

V usage is TRBV27 and J usage is TRBJ2-5; weak D call: TRBD1 (5 bases). CDR3 length equals 13 residues. V dropped 9 bases and J dropped 1 base, with 12 bases sitting between them. Germline CDR1 is MNHEY and CDR2 is SMNVEV (reference sequence). The CDR3 loop is CASRGTGQETQYF. CDR3 DNA: TGTGCCAGTCGTGGCACAGGCCAAGAGACCCAGTACTTC.

V gene TRBV7-9 combines with J gene TRBJ2-7, with D tentatively TRBD1 or TRBD2 (5 bases each). This CDR3 region has 15 residues. Trimming removed 5 bases from V and 7 bases from J, with 21 bases in between. Germline V gene sequence: CDR1 SEHNR, CDR2 FQNEAQ (reference sequence). CDR3 residues: CASSPLAGSGGEQYF. The CDR3, as DNA: TGTGCCAGCAGCCCCTTGGCAGGGAGTGGTGGGGAGCAGTACTTC.

The chain links TRBV4-1 to TRBJ2-6, with 7 bases identical to TRBD2. J lost 4 bases, V lost 3 bases, and 9 bases had no gene match. The CDR3 length is 17 residues. The germline CDR1 and CDR2 sequences are MGHRA and YSYEKL. Here the CDR3 reads CASSHQRAGWGANVLTF. The DNA of the CDR3 is TGCGCCAGCAGCCACCAAAGAGCGGGGTGGGGGGCCAACGTCCTGACTTTC.

The V gene is TRBV6-6, the J gene TRBJ1-5; tentatively, D is TRBD1 (6 bases). Trimming removed 6 bases from V and 6 bases from J, with 18 bases in between. Looked up from germline, CDR1 is MNHNY and CDR2 is SVGAGI (reference sequence). The CDR3 is 15 amino acids. CDR3 region: CASSHPPGEAQPQHF. The CDR3 coding sequence is TGTGCCAGCAGCCACCCCCCAGGGGAGGCTCAGCCCCAGCATTTT.

V and J are TRBV7-9 and TRBJ2-7; D gene ambiguous. The germline V and J ends were trimmed by 4 bases and 2 bases, with 12 bases remaining between them. The CDR3 is made up of 14 amino acids. Germline V lookup: CDR1 SEHNR, CDR2 FQNEAQ (reference sequence). This CDR3 reads CASSSTGPTYEQYF. CDR3 coding DNA: TGTGCCAGCAGCTCAACCGGGCCCACCTACGAGCAGTACTTC.

The chain links TRBV27 to TRBJ2-5; D is possibly TRBD2 (6 bases). The germline V and J ends were trimmed by 0 bases and 3 bases, with 8 bases remaining between them. This CDR3 is built from 14 residues. Germline values: CDR1 MNHEY, CDR2 SMNVEV (reference sequence). The CDR3 DNA reads as TGTGCCAGCAGTTTATCATGGACTAAAGAGACCCAGTACTTC. It translates to CASSLSWTKETQYF.

This chain connects TRBV6-5 to TRBJ1-1, with D uncertain. V lost 0 bases and J lost 7, with 9 bases in between. The CDR3 loop spans 13 amino acids. Germline loops: CDR1 MNHEY, CDR2 SVGAGI. The CDR3 loop is CASSYSRTVEAFF. CDR3 DNA: TGTGCCAGCAGTTACTCAAGGACTGTTGAAGCTTTCTTT.

For this clone: A read error may produce the germline difference seen at one junction end. This sequence joins TRBV12-5 and TRBJ2-7, with D maybe TRBD2 (6 bases). Germline CDR1 and CDR2: LGHNT and FRNRAP. The length of the CDR3 is 14 residues. The CDR3 here is CASGLSPGPRREDF. CDR3 bases: TGTGCTAGTGGTTTGTCTCCGGGACCCAGGAGGGAGGACTTC. The full variable domain, its missing parts supplied by reference TRBV12-5 and TRBJ2-7, is DARVTQTPRHKVTEMGQEVTMRCQPILGHNTVFWYRQTMMQGLELLAYFRNRAPLDDSGMPKDRFSAEMPDATLATLKIQPSEPRDSAVYFCASGLSPGPRREDFGPGTRLTVT.